The 25 T cell receptor beta chains in this list originate from one sample, sequenced in a study of T cell changes during pregnancy in multiple sclerosis (dated 2019 in TCRdb). The library was made by the immunoSEQ multiplex PCR assay. Entries here come from immuneACCESS through TCRdb and include only in-frame sequences with V and J called. Some clones fail to appear in such tables; in the studies checked, an unresolved V gene covers under half of the shortfall, and the cause of the remainder is unknown. The sample table shows under 80,000 clones, and approximately 88% are seen once. About 1.7% of the sample lies in the top ten. The specimen was peripheral blood, collected in the first trimester of pregnancy. Receptor source: a female donor with multiple sclerosis, enrolled in a pregnancy study.

The chain has TRBV19 and TRBJ2-3; D unresolved. Germline V gene data show CDR1 as LNHDA and CDR2 as SQIVND (reference sequence). The CDR3 length is 15 residues. With 1 base removed from V and 1 base from J, the gap between germline ends came to 9 bases. CDR3 in amino acids: CASSIGQDRTDTQYF. The CDR3 DNA reads TGTGCCAGTAGTATAGGGCAGGATCGCACAGATACGCAGTATTTT.

This chain uses TRBV20-1 with TRBJ2-7, with 8 bases lining up with TRBD2. Looked up from germline, CDR1 is DFQATT and CDR2 is SNEGSKA (reference sequence). The CDR3 has 11 residues. V shed 6 bases, J shed 3 bases, and the junction held 1 base outside the gene matches. The CDR3 DNA reads TGCAGTGCCACTAGCGGCTACGAGCAGTACTTC. Encoded protein: CSATSGYEQYF.

The chain employs TRBV6-1 and TRBJ2-5; D may be TRBD1 (6 bases). Judging by the DNA end, TRBJ2-7 fits better; the J call may be wrong. The CDR3 has 15 residues. Germline-derived CDR1 and CDR2 are MNHNS and SASEGT. This chain's CDR3 is CASSEWDTLFYEQYF. CDR3 in DNA: TGTGCCAGCAGTGAATGGGACACCCTCTTCTACGAGCAGTACTTC.

The chain couples TRBV27 to TRBJ1-2; D gene uncertain. The CDR3 runs 13 residues. Between the trimmed V and J ends, which lost 5 bases and 8 bases, there was a span of 15 bases. CDR1 and CDR2 (germline): MNHEY, SMNVEV (reference sequence). The DNA for the CDR3 is TGTGCCAGCAGTCCGGCAAGGCCGGGAGGCTACACCTTC. Translated: CASSPARPGGYTF.

The V call is TRBV29-1, the J call TRBJ2-1, with D perhaps matching TRBD1 (6 bases). V lost 4 bases and J 5 bases, leaving 18 bases between the germline ends. Germline assignment: CDR1 SQVTM and CDR2 ANQGSEA. CDR3 length: 15 amino acids. The CDR3 reads CSVGGRVALNNEQFF. The CDR3 region has the DNA TGCAGCGTTGGGGGGCGAGTAGCGTTGAACAATGAGCAGTTCTTC.

The rearrangement uses TRBV30 and TRBJ2-1; 7 positions agree with TRBD2. Trimming took 0 bases from V and 0 from J; bases not matched to a gene: 2. The germline V gene has CDR1 GTSNPN and CDR2 SVGIG (reference sequence). This CDR3 has 15 residues. CDR3 region: CAWSVSGGSYNEQFF. In DNA form, the CDR3 reads TGTGCCTGGAGTGTATCGGGGGGCTCCTACAATGAGCAGTTCTTC.

V is TRBV7-9 and J is TRBJ1-2; 7 nucleotides line up with TRBD1. V was clipped by 1 base and J by 8 bases; unmatched bases: 7. Germline loops: CDR1 SEHNR, CDR2 FQNEAQ (reference sequence). This CDR3 contains 14 residues. The DNA of the CDR3 is TGTGCCAGCAGCTTAGGGGCGACAGGGAGGGGCTACACCTTC. Translation gives CASSLGATGRGYTF.

The V call is TRBV12-2, the J call TRBJ1-5; whether TRBD1, the table's D call, matches the DNA was not checked. TRBV12-2 is annotated as a pseudogene. The CDR3 length is 16 residues. This CDR3 reads CASRLEWGTLDQPQHF. CDR3 coding DNA: TGTGCAAGTCGCTTAGAATGGGGCACGTTAGATCAGCCCCAGCATTTT.

The gene calls are TRBV5-6 and TRBJ1-2; D may be TRBD1 (6 bases). Between the trimmed V and J ends, which lost 6 bases and 2 bases, there was a span of 8 bases. CDR1 is SGHDT, CDR2 YYEEEE, per germline. CDR3 length equals 12 residues. CDR3 protein: CASNRENYGYTF. CDR3 bases: TGTGCCAGCAACAGGGAGAACTATGGCTACACCTTC.

The CDR3 sequence: CASSRDREGETQYF. CDR3 coding DNA: TGCGCCAGCAGCCGGGACAGGGAGGGAGAGACCCAGTACTTC. The J gene is TRBJ2-5, the V gene TRBV5-1, with 9 bases matching TRBD1. V shed 4 bases and J 4 bases; nucleotides not matched to a gene: 5. The CDR3 totals 14 residues. Per germline, CDR1 SGHRS and CDR2 YFSETQ. The whole variable domain, filled in from reference TRBV5-1 and TRBJ2-5, reads KAGVTQTPRYLIKTRGQQVTLSCSPISGHRSVSWYQQTPGQGLQFLFEYFSETQRNKGNFPGRFSGRQFSNSRSEMNVSTLELGDSALYLCASSRDREGETQYFGPGTRLLVL.

The chain links TRBV7-8 to TRBJ2-1, with TRBD2 matching 10 bases. The germline V gene has CDR1 SGHVS and CDR2 FQNEAQ. CDR3 length: 17 amino acids. V shed 5 bases and J 5 bases; nucleotides not matched to a gene: 12. CDR3 nucleotide sequence: TGTGCCAGCAGCGCTACCTCTAGCGGGAGTTCAAACAATGAGCAGTTCTTC. As protein: CASSATSSGSSNNEQFF.

This clone appeared a single time. The chain joins TRBV4-1 to TRBJ2-7; 10 bases are a match to TRBD1. CDR1 and CDR2 (germline): MGHRA, YSYEKL. The CDR3 has 13 amino acids. J was trimmed by 6 bases and V by 4 bases; bases with no gene match: 3. CDR3 loop: CASSRDRGREQYF. DNA of the CDR3: TGCGCCAGCAGCCGGGACAGGGGCCGCGAGCAGTACTTC.

V and J are TRBV19 and TRBJ1-1; tentative D call: TRBD1 (6 bases). The V end lost 3 bases, the J end lost 11 bases, and 16 bases lay between the germline ends. The germline gives CDR1 LNHDA, CDR2 SQIVND (reference sequence). The CDR3 consists of 13 residues. The DNA for the CDR3 is TGTGCCAGTAGTATCACCCGACAGGATAGTGCTTTCTTT. This codes for CASSITRQDSAFF.

The rearrangement uses TRBV29-1 and TRBJ1-1; no firm D call. Germline V gene lookup returns CDR1 SQVTM and CDR2 ANQGSEA. This CDR3 region has 11 residues. Trimming shortened V by 4 bases and J by 6 bases, and 9 bases separated the two germline ends. The DNA for the CDR3 is TGCAGCGTTGCTGTGGCGGCTGAAGCTTTCTTT. Translation: CSVAVAAEAFF.

This clone was counted once. V usage is TRBV5-1 and J usage is TRBJ2-1, with D possibly being TRBD1 (6 bases). This CDR3 is 15 amino acids long. Germline values: CDR1 SGHRS, CDR2 YFSETQ. The V end was cut by 0 bases, the J end by 12 bases, with 19 bases between. This CDR3 reads CASSLALGHAKGQFF. The CDR3 nucleotides read TGCGCCAGCAGCTTGGCTCTGGGACACGCTAAAGGGCAGTTCTTC.

V and J are TRBV5-1 and TRBJ2-1; 7 positions match TRBD2. The CDR3 totals 15 residues. V dropped 4 bases and J dropped 2; count of bases not matched to a gene: 6. CDR1 SGHRS and CDR2 YFSETQ come from the germline V gene. The CDR3: CASSGGTTTYNEQFF. In nucleotides, the CDR3 is TGCGCCAGCAGCGGGGGGACTACCACCTACAATGAGCAGTTCTTC. Full variable domain (outside the CDR3, taken from reference TRBV5-1 and TRBJ2-1): KAGVTQTPRYLIKTRGQQVTLSCSPISGHRSVSWYQQTPGQGLQFLFEYFSETQRNKGNFPGRFSGRQFSNSRSEMNVSTLELGDSALYLCASSGGTTTYNEQFFGPGTRLTVL.

The chain recombines TRBV7-2 with TRBJ1-2, with TRBD1 as a possible D gene (5 bases). Germline V gene data show CDR1 as SGHTA and CDR2 as FQGNSA. The CDR3 is 17 amino acids. V lost 7 bases and J lost 7, with 28 bases in between. CDR3 DNA sequence: TGTGCCAGCACCCAGTGGGGCCAGGTGAATCCCTCTGGTGGCTACACCTTC. Translation gives CASTQWGQVNPSGGYTF. Complete variable domain (other parts from reference TRBV7-2 and TRBJ1-2): GAGVSQSPSNKVTEKGKDVELRCDPISGHTALYWYRQSLGQGLEFLIYFQGNSAPDKSGLPSDRFSAERTGGSVSTLTIQRTQQEDSAVYLCASTQWGQVNPSGGYTFGSGTRLTVV.

The rearrangement links TRBV5-1 to TRBJ1-1, with D uncertain. This CDR3 region has 15 residues. Trimming took off 0 bases at V and 1 base at J, with 10 bases between the two ends. Per germline, CDR1 SGHRS and CDR2 YFSETQ. CDR3 amino acids: CASSLVFSGNTEAFF. The CDR3 nucleotides read TGCGCCAGCAGCTTGGTTTTCTCCGGGAACACTGAAGCTTTCTTT.

About this clone itself: Other DNA variants within this sample encode the same CDR3. The rearrangement joins TRBV28 to TRBJ1-5; 7 positions match TRBD1. The CDR3 contains 14 residues. From germline, CDR1 is MDHEN and CDR2 SYDVKM. V shed 3 bases, J shed 4 bases, and the junction held 3 bases outside the gene matches. Here the CDR3 DNA reads TGTGCCAGCAGTTTGGGACAGACAAATCAGCCCCAGCATTTT. Translating it yields CASSLGQTNQPQHF.

V and J are TRBV27 and TRBJ2-5; D might be TRBD2 (5 bases). From germline, CDR1 is MNHEY and CDR2 SMNVEV (reference sequence). CDR3 size: 16 residues. V was cut by 3 bases and J by 5 bases, with 19 bases left in between. The CDR3 reads CASSFVGWGESETQYF. The CDR3 nucleotides are TGTGCCAGCAGTTTTGTGGGCTGGGGAGAAAGTGAGACCCAGTACTTC.

The J gene is TRBJ2-3, the V gene TRBV2, with D maybe TRBD2 (6 bases). Germline CDR1 reads SNHLY; CDR2 reads FYNNEI. CDR3 length: 14 residues. Trimming shortened V by 5 bases and J by 5 bases, and 14 bases separated the two germline ends. The CDR3 is CASSWDGGVDTQYF. In DNA form, the CDR3 reads TGTGCCAGCAGTTGGGACGGGGGAGTAGATACGCAGTATTTT.

CDR3 in DNA: TGTGCCAGCAGTTCGGCTGGACAGTCGAACTACGAGCAGTACTTC. Residues: CASSSAGQSNYEQYF. V usage is TRBV6-5 and J usage is TRBJ2-7, with TRBD1 as a possible D gene (6 bases). Between the trimmed V and J ends, which lost 4 bases and 3 bases, there was a span of 16 bases. CDR1 and CDR2 (germline): MNHEY, SVGAGI. This CDR3 has 15 residues.

This clone was recorded once. V is TRBV4-2 and J is TRBJ2-5; D unresolved. This CDR3 has 17 amino acids. The V end was cut by 0 bases, the J end by 2 bases, with 16 bases between. Germline V lookup: CDR1 LGHNA, CDR2 YNFKEQ. The CDR3 region has the DNA TGTGCCAGCAGCCAAGAAGACATCGGCAGTGCTCAAGAGACCCAGTACTTC. This translates into CASSQEDIGSAQETQYF.

J is TRBJ2-3 and V is TRBV6-1; D possibly corresponds to TRBD1 (5 bases). V lost 6 bases, J lost 6 bases, and 13 bases lay in between. This CDR3 is 13 amino acids long. Germline assignment: CDR1 MNHNS and CDR2 SASEGT. In nucleotides, the CDR3 is TGTGCCAGCAGGGTTTACTACAGGGATACGCAGTATTTT. It is translated as CASRVYYRDTQYF.

CDR3 amino acids: CAWSIDSYEQYF. The CDR3 nucleotides are TGTGCCTGGAGTATCGACAGTTACGAGCAGTACTTC. The J gene is TRBJ2-7, the V gene TRBV30, with a weak D call TRBD1 (5 bases). The CDR3 has 12 residues. The germline V gene has CDR1 GTSNPN and CDR2 SVGIG (reference sequence). V dropped 2 bases and J dropped 4 bases, with 9 bases sitting between them.